This is a list of T cell receptor beta chains from one sample in a study of human T cells and chemical hapten exposure. TCRdb ran MiXCR on the RACE reads and lists one entry per CDR3 protein. Found here are roughly 120,000 distinct CDR3 sequences, roughly 15% of them singletons; the top ten hold 0.92%. The sequenced sample was whole blood, obtained in connection with sensitization to the hapten diphenylcyclopropenone (DPC). Receptors originate from a young man with alopecia areata. Some clones in this sample may be carry-over from other donors' samples. CDR3s include the opening cysteine and the closing phenylalanine or tryptophan. The D gene is left open where the match is weak. Clone sizes are given selectively: once, few, many, or a class where the clone is expanded.

J gene	D gene	clone size	V gene	CDR3 DNA	CDR3 protein
TRBJ1-1	.	.	TRBV27	TGTGCCAGCAGTCCACCCCAACGATTGGACACTGAAGCTTTCTTT	CASSPPQRLDTEAFF
TRBJ2-5	TRBD1	.	TRBV20-1	TGCAGTGCTAGACCTCACCGGGACAGAGTGCAAGAGACCCAGTACTTC	CSARPHRDRVQETQYF
TRBJ2-5	TRBD1	few	TRBV12-3/TRBV12-4	TGTGCCAGCTCGACAGGGACAGAGACCCAGTACTTC	CASSTGTETQYF
TRBJ1-1	.	many	TRBV6-2/TRBV6-3	TGTGCCAGCAGTTACAGATCCGGGGAATACACTGAAGCTTTCTTT	CASSYRSGEYTEAFF
TRBJ2-7	TRBD1	.	TRBV6-2/TRBV6-3	TGTGCCAGCAGTTACTCTGGGACAGTCATCTACGAGCAGTACTTC	CASSYSGTVIYEQYF
TRBJ1-1	.	many	TRBV18	TGTGCCAGCTCACTCTCAGGGTCTACTGAAGCTTTCTTT	CASSLSGSTEAFF
TRBJ1-1	.	few	TRBV10-3	TGTGCCATCAGTAGGGCCTTGAACACTGAAGCTTTCTTT	CAISRALNTEAFF
TRBJ2-4	TRBD2	few	TRBV28	TGTGCCAGCAGTTTCGGGCGGGGGTTCGGAGCCAAAAACATTCAGTACTTC	CASSFGRGFGAKNIQYF
TRBJ1-5	.	few	TRBV20-1	TGCAGTGCTAGACGGATTAGCAATCAGCCCCAGCATTTT	CSARRISNQPQHF
TRBJ2-3	.	.	TRBV7-6	TGTGCCAGCAGCTTATTGACCACAGGGAATACGCAGTATTTT	CASSLLTTGNTQYF
TRBJ2-5	TRBD1	.	TRBV12-3/TRBV12-4	TGTGCCAGCGGACAGGGGGCCCAAGAGACCCAGTACTTC	CASGQGAQETQYF
TRBJ2-1	.	.	TRBV9	TGTGCCAGCAGCACCTCCGCAGGAGGTGAGCAGTTCTTC	CASSTSAGGEQFF
TRBJ1-6	.	few	TRBV10-2	TGCGCCAGCATATCCCGGGACATTTATAATTCACCCCTCCACTTT	CASISRDIYNSPLHF
TRBJ1-6	.	few	TRBV12-3/TRBV12-4	TGTGCCAGCAGTTTGGACTTTGGGCAGGTTAATTCACCCCTCCACTTT	CASSLDFGQVNSPLHF
TRBJ2-7	TRBD1	.	TRBV4-3	TGCGCCAGCAGCCAGATCTCCGGGACAGGGTCGACCGAGCAGTACTTC	CASSQISGTGSTEQYF
TRBJ2-1	TRBD1	few	TRBV14	TGTGCCAGCAGCCAAGATTGGGACAGGGACGATGAGCAGTTCTTC	CASSQDWDRDDEQFF
TRBJ2-3	.	.	TRBV28	TGTGCCAGCAGACTCAGGGGTTTTGAGGCGCAGTATTTT	CASRLRGFEAQYF
TRBJ1-6	TRBD1	.	TRBV28	TGTGCCAGCAGTTTAGTCGACAGGGGTAGCTCACCCCTCCACTTT	CASSLVDRGSSPLHF
TRBJ2-3	.	.	TRBV6-2/TRBV6-3	TGTGCCAGCAGTTACTCTTCCTCCGCAGATACGCAGTATTTT	CASSYSSSADTQYF
TRBJ2-1	.	many	TRBV7-9	TGTGCCAGCAGCTTCCGGGTCCAATACAATGAGCAGTTCTTC	CASSFRVQYNEQFF
TRBJ2-1	TRBD2	once	TRBV7-8	TGTGCCAGCAGCTTAGGTCGTCTAGCGGGGCGTGAGCAGTTCTTC	CASSLGRLAGREQFF
TRBJ1-2	TRBD1	.	TRBV10-3	TGTGCCATCAGTGAGTCGACAGGGGACTATGGCTACACCTTC	CAISESTGDYGYTF
TRBJ2-7	TRBD1	.	TRBV6-1	TGTGCCAGCAGTGAAGGGGCGACAGGGGTCTACGAGCAGTACTTC	CASSEGATGVYEQYF
TRBJ1-3	.	few	TRBV6-1	TGTGCCAGCAGTGAACGCGACACCATATATTTT	CASSERDTIYF
TRBJ2-7	.	many	TRBV6-2/TRBV6-3	TGTGCCAGCAGTTACCAAGACTACGAGCAGTACTTC	CASSYQDYEQYF
TRBJ2-1	TRBD2	.	TRBV10-3	TGTGCCATTAGCGGGGGGACCTACAATGAGCAGTTCTTC	CAISGGTYNEQFF
TRBJ1-1	TRBD1	.	TRBV4-3	TGCGCCAGCAGCCGCGGACAGGGCGTAGCTGAAGCTTTCTTT	CASSRGQGVAEAFF
TRBJ1-6	.	.	TRBV18	TGTGCCAGCTCACCGTGGCTTTGGTCACCCCTCCACTTT	CASSPWLWSPLHF
TRBJ1-1	.	.	TRBV7-3	TGTGCCAGCAGCGAACAGGGAAACACTGAAGCTTTCTTT	CASSEQGNTEAFF
TRBJ1-2	.	.	TRBV5-6	TGTGCCAGCGGGGGCCAATCCTATGGCTACACCTTC	CASGGQSYGYTF
TRBJ2-4	.	.	TRBV3-1	TGTGCCAGCAGCCCGCCGGGACTCATAAACATTCAGTACTTC	CASSPPGLINIQYF
TRBJ2-7	TRBD2	.	TRBV12-3/TRBV12-4	TGTGCCAGCAGTTTTGGCTCTAGCGGGGCCTACGAGCAGTACTTC	CASSFGSSGAYEQYF
TRBJ2-1	TRBD2	.	TRBV6-2/TRBV6-3	TGTGCCAGCAGCTCCCGCGGACTAGGAGTCAGTGAGCAGTTCTTC	CASSSRGLGVSEQFF